This T cell receptor beta chain was captured by sequencing in a study of T cells after yellow fever vaccination. Findings and caveats of the study: Abundant contaminating clonotypes from the bulk population could appear in FACS-sorted repertoires.

This CDR3 has 15 amino acids. Germline CDR1 SGHTA, CDR2 FQGNSA. UMIs were added to TCR cDNA along with a universal primer site when it was made by 5'RACE template switching. TCRdb reprocessed the 5' RACE reads with MiXCR, giving one entry per CDR3 protein. The sample has under 150,000 distinct CDR3 sequences, approximately 7.7% seen once. To note about this clonotype: Antigen: not known. Given a much more abundant clone one base away, this may be a read error.

The material sequenced was CD4+ T cells sorted from PBMCs, taken 5 days after the yellow fever booster vaccination. The chain links TRBV7-2 to TRBJ2-7; TRBD1 matches at 9 bases. This TCR was sampled from a man aged 30 to 39 who received the YFV17D yellow fever vaccine. CDR3 bases: TGTGCCAGCAGCCCTCCGGGACAGGGACCCTACAAGCAGTACTTC. Translated, it gives CASSPPGQGPYKQYF.